This TCR beta chain was sequenced during a study of shared clonotypes between healthy human individuals. Study-wide points: Compared with clonotypes that all four donors shared, non-shared clonotypes had lower generation probabilities. In this cohort, only blood was sampled, and tissue repertoires likely differ. Around 5.3% of naive CD4 clonotypes were shared across four donors.

The CDR3 extends over 17 amino acids. From germline, CDR1 is SGHVS and CDR2 FNYEAQ. Trimming took off 6 bases at V and 0 bases at J, with 15 bases between the two ends. Donors, without exception, were Caucasian adults residing in Nashville, Tennessee. Produced via immunoSEQ multiplex PCR; TCRdb's table is partial and in-frame only. The sample contains roughly 700,000 clones, about 90% of which appear only once. Concerning this clone itself: Antigen specificity is unknown.

The chain combines TRBV7-6 with TRBJ2-6; D ambiguous. What was sequenced was memory CD8+ T cells from PBMCs. Documented subset: CD45RO+ cells pooled with CCR7-negative TemRA cells. The TCR sequence derives from a man between 18 and 29 years old in good health. Some clones in this sample may be carry-over from other donors' samples. This CDR3 reads CASSRVLQPSGANVLTF. CDR3 coding DNA: TGTGCCAGCAGTCGAGTCTTACAGCCCTCTGGGGCCAACGTCCTGACTTTC.